This T cell receptor (beta chain) emerged from a study of CD8+ T cells in alopecia areata. Overall study context: Tofacitinib ran for 6 to 18 months before 6 months off drug. Notes on the study in general: When scalp samples are sequenced, resident alphabeta T cells of normal skin are also captured.

Concerning this clone itself: Its cognate antigen is unknown.

In alopecia areata patients, both lesional scalp punch biopsies and peripheral blood were collected. Both CD4+ and CD8+ T cells were separated by sorting PBMCs. CDR1 and CDR2 from the germline V gene are MGHDK and SYGVNS. The V segment lost 4 bases and the J segment 4 bases; nucleotides outside the gene matches: 4. The CDR3 is 14 amino acids. cDNA prepared by RNA extraction and subsequent reverse transcription served as the template for sequencing. Sequencing used immunoSEQ multiplex PCR; TCRdb keeps in-frame clones, though not all of them. The sample yields some 200,000 clones, over 50% seen once. The chain is built from TRBV25-1 and TRBJ2-3, with TRBD2 identical over 8 bases. The receptor was derived from a human donor with alopecia areata. This material consisted of CD4+ T cells sorted from blood, taken at week 0. The DNA for the CDR3 is TGTGCCAGCAGTGGACGGGGGGGTGCAGATACGCAGTATTTT. Protein sequence: CASSGRGGADTQYF.